This entry describes one T cell receptor beta chain. Its target is not known. The sample originates from a study of human T cells and chemical hapten exposure. Across the study: Doses of diphenylcyclopropenone went to the patients' scalps weekly throughout the roughly 24-week study.

The V end lost 5 bases, the J end lost 5 bases, and 9 bases lay between the germline ends. The germline V gene encodes CDR1 SGHTA and CDR2 FQGNSA. This CDR3 has 12 residues. TCRdb re-analysed the RACE reads in MiXCR, keeping a single row per CDR3 protein. This table has fewer than 95,000 distinct CDR3 sequences, about 11% appearing once. The time point is: patch test 2, 6 weeks after DPC sensitization. Treatment given: therapeutic diphenylcyclopropenone sensitization with weekly scalp DPC. Before extraction, the whole blood was not fractionated, and total RNA was taken from it. Study-wide results and caveats: In the PT1 data, expanded TCR counts showed a positive correlation with patch test score. Since the donors had alopecia, their immune response may not be the same as that of healthy people.

This receptor was identified in a man between 40 and 49 years old with alopecia areata. Some clones in this sample may be carry-over from other donors' samples. The chain uses TRBV7-2 and TRBJ2-5; no clear D gene. The source material was whole blood, sampled in connection with sensitization to the hapten diphenylcyclopropenone (DPC). CDR3 nucleotide sequence: TGTGCCAGCAGCCGATCCCCGGAGACCCAGTACTTC. This codes for CASSRSPETQYF.